Sequencing of this T cell receptor (beta chain) was carried out in a study of identical twins. Study-wide results and caveats: Partial confounding of zero-insertion analyses by invariant MAIT and iNKT cells was possible.

Each donor (without exception) was a healthy Caucasian. The table lists this clonotype with many counts. What it binds is not known. Unique molecular identifiers were present on the cDNA, which also gained a universal primer site by template switching. TCRdb reprocessed the 5' RACE reads via MiXCR and lists one record per CDR3 protein. The table includes under 300,000 distinct CDR3 sequences, over 13% detected once. In germline, CDR1 is SGHTA, CDR2 FQGNSA. This CDR3 has 16 residues. V gave up 5 bases and J gave up 0 bases; unmatched junction bases: 9. This TCR was recovered from a woman between 18 and 29 years old in good health. The rearrangement links TRBV7-2 to TRBJ1-1; 7 positions agree with TRBD1. The sample was memory (CD45RO+) T cells sorted from blood. The CDR3: CASSRSTGLMNTEAFF. The CDR3 region has the DNA TGTGCCAGCAGCCGGTCGACAGGGTTAATGAACACTGAAGCTTTCTTT.